This T cell receptor beta chain stems from a study of T-cell memory formation after mild COVID-19. Study background: Across donors, TCR clusters were largely donor specific. Study results and caveats: Clones contracting over day 15 to 85 were CD4/CD8 balanced, with later expanders leaning CD4+. Researchers found some responding clones in pre-infection memory, a sign that cross-reactive memory joined.

TCRdb called the 5' RACE reads again in MiXCR, with one record for every CDR3 protein. Among 300,000 to 350,000 distinct CDR3 sequences listed, roughly an eighth were seen once. CDR1 is ENHRY, CDR2 SYGVKD, per germline. The CDR3 runs 15 residues. Trimming pared 0 bases from V and 7 bases from J, leaving 15 bases between. There are a few counts of this clonotype. Its antigen is not identified. This TCR was recovered from a man between 18 and 29 years old who had mild COVID-19 (a few samples of this study predate the infection). Cell type and time point are not known. This chain links TRBV10-3 with TRBJ1-2; tentative D call: TRBD1 (5 bases). Sequencing used PBMCs or a T cell subset sorted from them (not recorded which). The chain's CDR3 is CAISESKGKVGGYTF. The CDR3, as DNA: TGTGCCATCAGTGAGTCGAAGGGGAAGGTTGGTGGCTACACCTTC.